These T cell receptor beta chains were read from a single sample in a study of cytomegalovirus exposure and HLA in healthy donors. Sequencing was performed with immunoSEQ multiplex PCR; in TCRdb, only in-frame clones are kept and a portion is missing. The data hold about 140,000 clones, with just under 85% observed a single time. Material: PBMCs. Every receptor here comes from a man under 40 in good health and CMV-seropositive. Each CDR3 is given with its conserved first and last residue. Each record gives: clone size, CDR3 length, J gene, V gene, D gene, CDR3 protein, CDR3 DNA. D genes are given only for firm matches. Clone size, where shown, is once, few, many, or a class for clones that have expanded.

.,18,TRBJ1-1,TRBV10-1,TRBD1,CASRRDHLGGNPNTEAFF,TGCGCCAGCAGGCGGGACCATCTAGGGGGCAACCCTAACACTGAAGCTTTCTTT
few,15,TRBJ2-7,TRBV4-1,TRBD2,CASRQISGNSYEQYF,TGCGCCAGCAGGCAAATTAGCGGGAACTCCTACGAGCAGTACTTC
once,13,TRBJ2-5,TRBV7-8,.,CASSLWRDTTQYF,TGTGCCAGCAGCTTATGGCGGGATACGACCCAGTACTTC
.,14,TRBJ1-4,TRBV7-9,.,CASSPRVEGEKLFF,TGTGCCAGCAGCCCGAGGGTAGAGGGTGAAAAACTGTTTTTT
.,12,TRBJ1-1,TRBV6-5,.,CASSYLDNKAFF,TGTGCCAGCAGTTACTTGGACAATAAAGCTTTCTTT
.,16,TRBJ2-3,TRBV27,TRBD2,CASRRSSGGVLDTQYF,TGTGCCAGCAGGCGATCTAGCGGGGGGGTCCTAGATACGCAGTATTTT
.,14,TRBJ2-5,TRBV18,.,CASSLNRVSETQYF,TGTGCCAGCTCGCTCAACAGGGTTTCGGAGACCCAGTACTTC
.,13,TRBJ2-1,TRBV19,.,CASSIGYPNEQFF,TGTGCCAGTAGTATAGGCTACCCTAATGAGCAGTTCTTC
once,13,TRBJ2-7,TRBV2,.,CASSPEVSYEQYF,TGTGCCAGCAGCCCCGAGGTCTCCTACGAGCAGTACTTC
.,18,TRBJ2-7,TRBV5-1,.,CASSFKPPERSPLYEQYF,TGCGCCAGCAGCTTCAAACCTCCAGAAAGGAGCCCTCTCTACGAGCAGTACTTC
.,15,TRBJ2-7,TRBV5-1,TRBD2,CASSYTSGESYEQYF,TGCGCCAGCAGTTATACTAGCGGGGAATCCTACGAGCAGTACTTC
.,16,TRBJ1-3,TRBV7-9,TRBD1,CASSLEQGVFSNTIYF,TGTGCCAGCAGCTTAGAACAGGGGGTTTTCTCGAACACCATATATTTT
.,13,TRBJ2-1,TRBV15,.,CATTKGRANEQFF,TGTGCCACCACTAAGGGCAGGGCCAATGAGCAGTTCTTC
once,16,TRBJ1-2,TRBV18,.,CASSPQYRESPYGYTF,TGTGCCAGCTCACCACAATACAGGGAATCCCCCTATGGCTACACCTTC
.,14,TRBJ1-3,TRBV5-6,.,CASSLVSSGNTIYF,TGTGCCAGCAGCTTGGTCAGCTCTGGAAACACCATATATTTT
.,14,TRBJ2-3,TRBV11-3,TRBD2,CASSATSGTDTQYF,TGTGCCAGCAGCGCGACTAGCGGCACAGATACGCAGTATTTT
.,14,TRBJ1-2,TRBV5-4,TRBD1,CASSLWQGAGGYTF,TGTGCCAGCAGCTTGTGGCAGGGGGCTGGTGGCTACACCTTC